Only a few counts were recorded for the clone carrying this T cell receptor beta chain. Its antigen is not known. CDR3 length: 14 residues. Germline V lookup: CDR1 PRHDT, CDR2 FYEKMQ (reference sequence). V shed 5 bases, J shed 5 bases, and the junction held 7 bases outside the gene matches. This sample is drawn from a study of T-cell memory formation after mild COVID-19. Across the whole study: TCR clusters were mostly donor specific. Study outcomes and limitations: Several responding clones turned up in pre-infection memory, indicating that cross-reactive memory may have taken part. Day 15 to 85 contracting clones showed balanced CD4/CD8; later expanders leaned CD4+.

One entry per CDR3 protein, called by TCRdb with MiXCR from the 5' RACE reads. The data show about 82,000 distinct CDR3 sequences, approximately 13% seen once. This receptor was obtained from an adult woman who had mild COVID-19 (a few samples of this study predate the infection). Cell type and time point are not known. Sequencing input: PBMCs or a T cell subset sorted from them (not recorded which). V is TRBV13 and J is TRBJ2-5; TRBD2 matches 8 bases. The CDR3 coding sequence is TGTGCCAGCAGCAGAGGTGGCGGGAGGGAGACCCAGTACTTC. Encoded protein: CASSRGGGRETQYF.